These 10 T cell receptor beta chains originate from one sample sequenced in a study of T-cell memory formation after mild COVID-19. TCRdb re-analysed the 5' RACE reads in MiXCR, keeping a single row per CDR3 protein. Of roughly 300,000 distinct CDR3 sequences in the sample, roughly 15% were seen once. Sequencing used PBMCs or a T cell subset sorted from them (not recorded which). All receptors derive from a man aged 18 to 29 who had mild COVID-19 (a few samples of this study predate the infection). Cell type and time point are not known.

This clonotype has a handful of counts. The chain uses TRBV6-1 and TRBJ2-1; 12 bases align to TRBD2. Per germline, CDR1 MNHNS and CDR2 SASEGT. The CDR3 length is 14 residues. The V segment lost 5 bases and the J segment 8 bases; nucleotides outside the gene matches: 4. The CDR3 here is CASSSSGGAHEQFF. The CDR3 DNA reads TGTGCCAGCAGTTCTAGCGGGGGGGCCCATGAGCAGTTCTTC.

The chain couples TRBV6-5 to TRBJ1-1, with TRBD1 as a possible D gene (5 bases). This CDR3 region has 15 residues. Trimming took 0 bases from V and 4 from J, leaving 12 bases between them. Looked up from germline, CDR1 is MNHEY and CDR2 is SVGAGI. The CDR3 reads CASSYSTQGSTEAFF. As DNA, the CDR3 is TGTGCCAGCAGTTACTCGACTCAGGGATCCACTGAAGCTTTCTTT.

The chain joins TRBV4-3 to TRBJ2-7; 8 bases are a match to TRBD2. V lost 0 bases and J lost 6; bases outside the gene matches: 1. The CDR3 extends over 13 amino acids. Looked up from germline, CDR1 is LGHNA and CDR2 is YSLEER. In DNA, the CDR3 is TGCGCCAGCAGCCAAGAGAGCGGGGGCGAGCAGTACTTC. This codes for CASSQESGGEQYF.

Details on this clonotype: A read error may account for a junction end that differs from germline. V usage is TRBV6-5 and J usage is TRBJ1-2, with 7 bases identical to TRBD1. There are 14 residues in the CDR3. From germline, CDR1 is MNHEY and CDR2 SVGAGI. This CDR3 reads CASSFLQGDYGHTF. CDR3 DNA: TGTGCCAGCAGTTTCCTTCAGGGGGACTATGGCCACACCTTC.

The V gene is TRBV9, the J gene TRBJ2-1; 7 nucleotides agree with TRBD2. The V gene's germline CDR1 is SGDLS and CDR2 YYNGEE. The CDR3 extends over 14 amino acids. The J segment lost 4 bases and the V segment lost 5 bases, leaving 6 bases of the junction unmatched. The DNA of the CDR3 is TGTGCCAGCAGTTTGGCTAGCGGTTACAATGAGCAGTTCTTC. It encodes CASSLASGYNEQFF.

This rearrangement joins TRBV15 to TRBJ2-1; TRBD2 matches at 10 bases. This CDR3 comprises 16 residues. V was clipped by 0 bases and J by 3 bases; unmatched bases: 2. Germline V lookup: CDR1 LNHNV, CDR2 YYDKDF (reference sequence). CDR3 sequence (DNA): TGTGCCACCAGCAGAGACGCTAGCGGGGGCTACAATGAGCAGTTCTTC. It specifies CATSRDASGGYNEQFF.

The CDR3 region has the DNA TGTGCCAGCAGCAAAACTAGCGGCAGCACAGATACGCAGTATTTT. Translating it yields CASSKTSGSTDTQYF. V and J are TRBV7-3 and TRBJ2-3; 8 bases agree with TRBD2. Trimming took 5 bases from V and 0 from J; bases not matched to a gene: 4. Germline assignment: CDR1 SGHTA and CDR2 FQGTGA. The CDR3 sequence is 15 residues long.

In its sample, this clonotype was seen a few times. The rearrangement links TRBV10-3 to TRBJ2-7; no clear D gene. The CDR3 has 13 amino acids. Trimming stripped 5 bases from V and 0 bases from J, with 8 bases between. Germline lookup yields CDR1 ENHRY and CDR2 SYGVKD. CDR3 DNA: TGTGCCATCAGTTCAGACGACTCCTACGAGCAGTACGTC. Protein: CAISSDDSYEQYV.

A few counts support this clonotype. This rearrangement joins TRBV11-3 to TRBJ2-7, with no clear D. CDR1 and CDR2 (germline): SGHNT, YENEEA. The V end was cut by 0 bases, the J end by 3 bases, with 6 bases between. This CDR3 comprises 13 residues. This chain's CDR3 is CASSLEPNYEQYF. The CDR3 DNA is TGTGCCAGCAGCTTAGAACCCAACTACGAGCAGTACTTC.

J is TRBJ1-5 and V is TRBV6-2 or TRBV6-3; D remains unclear. The CDR3 has 13 residues. Trimming removed 2 bases at V and 3 bases at J, with 5 bases between. Germline-derived CDR1 and CDR2 are MNHEY and SVGEGT. The CDR3 DNA reads as TGTGCCAGCAGTTACAGACTCAATCAGCCCCAGCATTTT. Translated, it gives CASSYRLNQPQHF.